Following are 17 T cell receptor beta chains from one sample sequenced in a study of shared clonotypes between healthy human individuals. The protocol was immunoSEQ multiplex PCR, while the TCRdb copy is restricted to in-frame clones and leaves out a portion. The repertoire holds about 2.4 million clones, over 85% seen once, with approximately 0.36% in the top ten. Sequenced material: naive CD4+ T cells from PBMCs. Subset of the sample: CD45RA+ positively selected. These receptors came from a man younger than 35 in good health. Some clones in this sample may be carry-over from other donors' samples.

The chain couples TRBV7-2 to TRBJ2-2; 7 bases match TRBD1. Unmatched junction bases numbered 2, after V lost 1 base and J lost 0 bases. The CDR3 is made up of 16 amino acids. Germline V gene sequence: CDR1 SGHTA, CDR2 FQGNSA. The CDR3 loop reads CASSLGGTANTGELFF. For the CDR3, the DNA is TGTGCCAGCAGCTTAGGAGGGACAGCGAACACCGGGGAGCTGTTTTTT. The full variable domain, rest sourced from reference TRBV7-2 and TRBJ2-2, is GAGVSQSPSNKVTEKGKDVELRCDPISGHTALYWYRQSLGQGLEFLIYFQGNSAPDKSGLPSDRFSAERTGGSVSTLTIQRTQQEDSAVYLCASSLGGTANTGELFFGEGSRLTVL.

This chain joins TRBV6-5 and TRBJ2-7; 7 bases match TRBD1. The CDR3 length is 14 residues. J was trimmed by 6 bases and V by 5 bases; bases with no gene match: 10. Germline lookup yields CDR1 MNHEY and CDR2 SVGAGI. The CDR3 loop is CASSEQGIGGEQYF. The CDR3 DNA sequence: TGTGCCAGCAGTGAACAGGGGATAGGCGGCGAGCAGTACTTC.

The gene calls are TRBV10-3 and TRBJ2-7, with 10 positions matching TRBD1. CDR1 and CDR2 from the germline V gene are ENHRY and SYGVKD. V lost 11 bases to trimming and J lost 3 bases; unmatched junction nucleotides: 7. This CDR3 comprises 13 residues. As DNA, the CDR3 is TGTGCCTCCAGGACAGGGGGGGACTACGAGCAGTACTTC. This gives the protein CASRTGGDYEQYF.

V usage is TRBV7-2 and J usage is TRBJ2-1; 11 nucleotides agree with TRBD2. J was trimmed by 4 bases and V by 2 bases; bases with no gene match: 7. This CDR3 is built from 17 residues. Per germline, CDR1 SGHTA and CDR2 FQGNSA. The CDR3 DNA follows: TGTGCCAGCAGCTTAAACTTTGGGACTAGCGGTTACAATGAGCAGTTCTTC. It is translated as CASSLNFGTSGYNEQFF.

CDR3 region: CACQPGWRNEQYF. The CDR3 DNA follows: TGTGCCTGCCAACCCGGTTGGAGGAACGAGCAGTACTTC. The V call is TRBV30, the J call TRBJ2-7; D perhaps matches TRBD2 (5 bases). This CDR3 is 13 amino acids long. Trimming removed 6 bases at V and 5 bases at J, with 17 bases between. The germline gives CDR1 GTSNPN, CDR2 SVGIG (reference sequence).

The chain recombines TRBV27 with TRBJ1-2; D gene unclear. Trimming cost V 3 bases and J 8 bases, with 19 bases left between them. The V gene's germline CDR1 is MNHEY and CDR2 SMNVEV (reference sequence). This CDR3 spans 15 amino acids. The CDR3 DNA is TGTGCCAGCAGTTTGTTTCTTGGGTTGATGGAGGGCTACACCTTC. Translated, it gives CASSLFLGLMEGYTF.

This clone occurred once. This sample also contains other DNA sequences that code for the same CDR3. The chain links TRBV11-2 to TRBJ1-2, with D unresolved. Trimming pared 2 bases from V and 2 bases from J, leaving 3 bases between. The CDR3 consists of 12 residues. The germline V gene encodes CDR1 SGHAT and CDR2 FQNNGV. The CDR3 protein is CASSLTNYGYTF. CDR3 bases: TGTGCCAGCAGCTTAACCAACTATGGCTACACCTTC.

The V call is TRBV28, the J call TRBJ1-2; D possibly corresponds to TRBD1 (5 bases). This CDR3 comprises 15 residues. In germline, CDR1 is MDHEN, CDR2 SYDVKM. The V gene lost 7 bases and the J gene lost 1 base, with 16 bases spanning the gap. CDR3 protein: CASTRLGRDNYGYTF. Here the CDR3 DNA reads TGTGCCAGCACTCGATTGGGGCGGGATAACTATGGCTACACCTTC.

This clone was seen just once. The J gene is TRBJ2-3, the V gene TRBV7-2, with 7 bases identical to TRBD2. CDR3 length: 15 amino acids. The ends lost 5 bases at V and 0 bases at J; junction bases unmatched: 5. The germline V gene encodes CDR1 SGHTA and CDR2 FQGNSA. CDR3 region: CASSETSPSTDTQYF. CDR3 in DNA: TGTGCCAGCAGCGAGACTAGCCCTAGCACAGATACGCAGTATTTT.

On this clone: A read error may account for a junction end that differs from germline. J is TRBJ1-2 and V is TRBV7-2; 9 bases align to TRBD1. Germline V lookup: CDR1 SGHTA, CDR2 FQGNSA. The CDR3 totals 13 residues. In DNA, the CDR3 is TGTGCCAGCACCTTTGAGACAGGGGGAAGTTTCTCCTTC. Translating it yields CASTFETGGSFSF.

The chain couples TRBV7-3 to TRBJ2-3; 14 bases are shared with TRBD2. With V trimmed by 5 bases and J by 3 bases, 10 bases remained unmatched. Germline assignment: CDR1 SGHTA and CDR2 FQGTGA. The CDR3 spans 18 residues. Written as DNA, the CDR3 is TGTGCCAGCAGCCGAGAGGGGACTAGCGGGAGAGAGACAGATACGCAGTATTTT. It yields the protein CASSREGTSGRETDTQYF.

This chain connects TRBV28 to TRBJ2-3; 10 positions match TRBD2. The germline V gene has CDR1 MDHEN and CDR2 SYDVKM. The CDR3 spans 17 residues. V shed 8 bases and J 2 bases; nucleotides not matched to a gene: 13. CDR3 nucleotides: TGTGCCAGCCCGCCCCCGGGACTAGCGCACAACACAGATACGCAGTATTTT. It encodes CASPPPGLAHNTDTQYF. The complete variable domain, with remaining parts taken from reference TRBV28 and TRBJ2-3, reads DVKVTQSSRYLVKRTGEKVFLECVQDMDHENMFWYRQDPGLGLRLIYFSYDVKMKEKGDIPEGYSVSREKKERFSLILESASTNQTSMYLCASPPPGLAHNTDTQYFGPGTRLTVL.

This chain joins TRBV28 and TRBJ1-1; the match to TRBD1 covers 12 bases. CDR1 MDHEN and CDR2 SYDVKM come from the germline V gene. The length of the CDR3 is 15 residues. J was trimmed by 7 bases and V by 4 bases; bases with no gene match: 7. As DNA, the CDR3 is TGTGCCAGCAGTTCCCCGGGACAGGGGGCGGGTGAAGCTTTCTTT. As protein: CASSSPGQGAGEAFF.

In its sample, this clone was seen a few times. This chain links TRBV5-1 with TRBJ1-5, with D unclear. Per the germline V gene, CDR1 is SGHRS and CDR2 is YFSETQ. The CDR3 extends over 14 amino acids. V dropped 0 bases and J dropped 6 bases, with 10 bases sitting between them. Here the CDR3 reads CASSLESRSQPQHF. The CDR3 nucleotides are TGCGCCAGCAGCTTGGAGTCCCGCAGTCAGCCCCAGCATTTT.

The V gene is TRBV7-7, the J gene TRBJ2-5; TRBD2 aligns across 9 bases. CDR1 is SSHAT, CDR2 FNYEAQ, per germline (reference sequence). The CDR3 loop spans 14 amino acids. V lost 5 bases, J lost 3 bases, and 4 bases stayed unmatched. The CDR3 reads CASSMGLAKETQYF. The CDR3 coding sequence is TGTGCCAGCAGCATGGGACTAGCTAAAGAGACCCAGTACTTC.

This clone was seen only once. Other DNA sequences in the same sample also yield this CDR3. The genes are TRBV9 and TRBJ2-2; 10 bases are a match to TRBD2. V was pared by 3 bases and J by 1 base, with 3 bases of the junction left unmatched. The CDR3 is made up of 16 amino acids. Germline values: CDR1 SGDLS, CDR2 YYNGEE. CDR3 sequence (DNA): TGTGCCAGCAGCGCAAGGACTAGCGGGAACACCGGGGAGCTGTTTTTT. Translation: CASSARTSGNTGELFF.

This rearrangement joins TRBV11-3 to TRBJ2-1; 12 positions match TRBD2. Germline lookup yields CDR1 SGHNT and CDR2 YENEEA. The V gene end was trimmed by 1 base and the J gene end by 1 base; junction bases not matched to a gene: 5. CDR3 length equals 18 residues. The CDR3 protein is CASSLGSLAGGSYNEQFF. The CDR3 DNA is TGTGCCAGCAGCTTAGGGTCCCTAGCGGGAGGGTCCTACAATGAGCAGTTCTTC.